These 22 T cell receptor beta chains originate from one sample sequenced in a study of shared clonotypes between healthy human individuals. Sequenced by immunoSEQ multiplex PCR; TCRdb stores in-frame clones only, minus some. The sample has more than 550,000 clones, about 90% seen once. The source material was memory CD8+ T cells from PBMCs. As for subset: CD45RO+ cells pooled with CCR7-negative TemRA cells. Receptors originate from a young man in good health. Some clones in this sample may be carry-over from other donors' samples.

The rearrangement links TRBV28 to TRBJ2-1, with 9 bases fitting TRBD1. Germline V gene sequence: CDR1 MDHEN, CDR2 SYDVKM. There are 15 residues in the CDR3. Trimming at V came to 6 bases and at J to 7 bases, leaving 10 bases not matched to a gene. CDR3: CASSPPGQGGNEQFF. DNA of the CDR3: TGTGCCAGCAGCCCGCCGGGACAGGGAGGGAATGAGCAGTTCTTC.

This rearrangement joins TRBV9 to TRBJ2-1; 14 positions match TRBD2. CDR1 and CDR2 from the germline V gene are SGDLS and YYNGEE. There are 15 residues in the CDR3. The trim removed 3 bases at V and 8 bases at J, leaving 4 bases unmatched. The CDR3 nucleotides are TGTGCCAGCAGCGAGGGACTAGCGGGAGTGGATGAGCAGTTCTTC. It specifies CASSEGLAGVDEQFF.

V is TRBV19 and J is TRBJ2-2; maybe TRBD2 (5 bases). This CDR3 is built from 13 residues. The V and J ends lost 1 base and 6 bases respectively, with 6 bases between them. Germline CDR1 and CDR2: LNHDA and SQIVND (reference sequence). The CDR3 nucleotides read TGTGCCAGTAGTATAGCGGACTCCGGGGAGCTGTTTTTT. As protein: CASSIADSGELFF.

The rearrangement uses TRBV6-5 and TRBJ2-1; 9 nucleotides line up with TRBD2. Losses at the gene ends were 0 bases for V and 7 bases for J; bases not matched to a gene: 7. This CDR3 comprises 16 residues. The germline V gene has CDR1 MNHEY and CDR2 SVGAGI. CDR3 DNA: TGTGCCAGCAGTTACTCTATAGCGGGAGTAGGAAATGAGCAGTTCTTC. Protein sequence: CASSYSIAGVGNEQFF.

This chain connects TRBV28 to TRBJ1-2, with a tentative D call TRBD1 (5 bases). From germline, CDR1 is MDHEN and CDR2 SYDVKM. This CDR3 region has 13 residues. Trimming removed 6 bases at V and 7 bases at J, with 15 bases between. CDR3 region: CASSRFRVLGYTF. CDR3 coding DNA: TGTGCCAGCAGCCGCTTCAGGGTACTTGGCTACACCTTC.

The chain uses TRBV11-2 and TRBJ2-4; D unresolved. V was trimmed by 8 bases and J by 1 base, leaving 15 bases between them. The CDR3 runs to 15 residues. Germline-derived CDR1 and CDR2 are SGHAT and FQNNGV. The CDR3 DNA is TGTGCCAGCGGTGACCCTGGGAAGGCCAAAAACATTCAGTACTTC. Encoded protein: CASGDPGKAKNIQYF.

The chain carries TRBV11-2 and TRBJ2-7; D possibly corresponds to TRBD2 (6 bases). The ends were cut back, 5 bases at V and 3 bases at J, with 17 bases in the middle. Germline CDR1 is SGHAT and CDR2 is FQNNGV. The CDR3 has 15 amino acids. The CDR3 is CASSRIPEGGYEQYF. In DNA, the CDR3 is TGTGCCAGCAGCCGCATCCCCGAGGGAGGCTACGAGCAGTACTTC.

The chain has TRBV4-2 and TRBJ2-7; 11 nucleotides agree with TRBD2. V lost 2 bases to trimming and J lost 2 bases; unmatched junction nucleotides: 2. There are 15 residues in the CDR3. Germline CDR1 and CDR2: LGHNA and YNFKEQ. The CDR3 loop reads CASSQQTSGTYEQYF. In nucleotides, the CDR3 is TGTGCCAGCAGCCAACAGACTAGCGGGACCTACGAGCAGTACTTC.

The chain combines TRBV7-9 with TRBJ2-7, with 8 bases aligning to TRBD1. This CDR3 region has 15 residues. CDR1 is SEHNR and CDR2 is FQNEAQ in the germline V gene (reference sequence). Trimming cost V 4 bases and J 3 bases; bases outside gene matches: 8. The DNA for the CDR3 is TGTGCCAGCAGCTCTACCCCGGGACAGGACTACGAGCAGTACTTC. This gives the protein CASSSTPGQDYEQYF.

V is TRBV10-3 and J is TRBJ1-2, with 8 bases that match TRBD1. Germline CDR1 ENHRY, CDR2 SYGVKD. The CDR3 consists of 14 residues. J was trimmed by 2 bases and V by 11 bases; bases with no gene match: 10. CDR3 nucleotide sequence: TGTGCCGCCTGGACAGGGAATCGAAACTATGGCTACACCTTC. Translation gives CAAWTGNRNYGYTF.

The chain combines TRBV5-1 with TRBJ2-7; a weak D match, TRBD1 (5 bases). The V gene lost 5 bases and the J gene lost 0 bases, with 15 bases spanning the gap. The CDR3 is 15 residues long. From germline, CDR1 is SGHRS and CDR2 YFSETQ. In nucleotides, the CDR3 is TGCGCCAGCAGATATACAGGAATGAGCTCCTACGAGCAGTACTTC. Translation: CASRYTGMSSYEQYF.

This clone has a handful of counts. The chain couples TRBV10-1 to TRBJ2-2, with TRBD1 identical over 12 bases. With V trimmed by 6 bases and J by 4 bases, 3 bases remained unmatched. This CDR3 comprises 15 residues. Germline CDR1 and CDR2: WNHNN and SYGVQD (reference sequence). The CDR3 nucleotides read TGCGCCAGCAGCCCGGGACAGGGGGCCACCGGGGAGCTGTTTTTT. It encodes CASSPGQGATGELFF.

This chain connects TRBV7-9 to TRBJ2-1, with D possibly matching TRBD1 (6 bases). With 3 bases removed from V and 7 bases from J, the gap between germline ends came to 13 bases. The length of the CDR3 is 14 residues. Germline CDR1 SEHNR, CDR2 FQNEAQ (reference sequence). As DNA, the CDR3 is TGTGCCAGCAGCTTGGCAGGGGAGTGGAATGAGCAGTTCTTC. This encodes CASSLAGEWNEQFF.

About this clone: This CDR3 is also generated by other DNA sequences in the sample. The chain employs TRBV5-1 and TRBJ1-1; possibly TRBD1 for D (5 bases). The CDR3 contains 12 residues. With 3 bases removed from V and 4 bases from J, the gap between germline ends came to 7 bases. Germline CDR1 is SGHRS and CDR2 is YFSETQ. CDR3 region: CASSWGGTEAFF. The DNA for the CDR3 is TGCGCCAGCAGCTGGGGGGGCACTGAAGCTTTCTTT.

Remarks on this clone: An end of the junction does not agree with germline; a read error may underlie this. This chain connects TRBV6-5 to TRBJ2-4; D is perhaps TRBD1 (6 bases). This CDR3 spans 15 amino acids. Germline CDR1 reads MNHEY; CDR2 reads SVGAGI. CDR3 sequence reads: CASSPVGWDKHIQYF. The CDR3 DNA reads TGTGCCAGCAGTCCAGTCGGTTGGGACAAACACATTCAGTACTTC.

The chain recombines TRBV27 with TRBJ2-3; TRBD2 might be the D (5 bases). This CDR3 has 13 residues. V shed 8 bases and J shed 2 bases, with 11 bases lying between them. Germline V gene data show CDR1 as MNHEY and CDR2 as SMNVEV (reference sequence). DNA for the CDR3: TGTGCCAGCTTAGCGACCTTCACAGATACGCAGTATTTT. Amino acid sequence: CASLATFTDTQYF.

CDR3 region: CASSLVGLLRTGELFF. The CDR3 nucleotides read TGTGCCAGCAGCTTAGTTGGACTATTACGAACCGGGGAGCTGTTTTTT. This chain uses TRBV7-2 with TRBJ2-2; the D gene is possibly TRBD2 (6 bases). The CDR3 runs to 16 residues. V lost 1 base and J lost 5, with 14 bases in between. CDR1 and CDR2 from the germline V gene are SGHTA and FQGNSA.

This clone is a singleton in its sample. The chain combines TRBV7-9 with TRBJ2-7; 9 nucleotides match TRBD2. CDR1 and CDR2 from the germline V gene are SEHNR and FQNEAQ (reference sequence). After removal of 4 bases from V and 6 bases from J, the junction contained 7 bases not matched to a gene. The CDR3 runs 14 residues. The CDR3 reads CASSSSGRTGEQYF. The CDR3, as DNA: TGTGCCAGCAGCTCAAGCGGGAGGACCGGCGAGCAGTACTTC.

The chain joins TRBV5-6 to TRBJ2-7; 8 bases map to TRBD1. From germline, CDR1 is SGHDT and CDR2 YYEEEE. V was pared by 2 bases and J by 2 bases, with 12 bases of the junction left unmatched. The CDR3 contains 17 residues. CDR3 bases: TGTGCCAGCAGCTTAACTCAGGGGGCTACGGAAACCTACGAGCAGTACTTC. Translation gives CASSLTQGATETYEQYF.

The chain links TRBV5-6 to TRBJ2-7; D unresolved. This CDR3 is 12 amino acids long. Germline assignment: CDR1 SGHDT and CDR2 YYEEEE. V lost 1 base, J lost 3 bases, and 5 bases lay in between. The CDR3 DNA reads TGTGCCAGCAGCTTGTACGGCTACGAGCAGTACTTC. This codes for CASSLYGYEQYF. The entire variable domain, with the rest obtained from reference TRBV5-6 and TRBJ2-7, is as follows: DAGVTQSPTHLIKTRGQQVTLRCSPKSGHDTVSWYQQALGQGPQFIFQYYEEEERQRGNFPDRFSGHQFPNYSSELNVNALLLGDSALYLCASSLYGYEQYFGPGTRLTVT.

The CDR3 loop reads CASSLSSRRLPYEQYF. CDR3 bases: TGTGCCAGCAGCTTGAGTAGCAGGCGGCTACCCTACGAGCAGTACTTC. V and J are TRBV5-5 and TRBJ2-7; D is undetermined. The CDR3 is made up of 16 amino acids. V was shortened by 1 base and J by 2 bases, with 16 bases between the two germline ends. Germline-derived CDR1 and CDR2 are SGHKS and YYEKEE (reference sequence). Complete variable domain (other parts from reference TRBV5-5 and TRBJ2-7): DAGVTQSPTHLIKTRGQQVTLRCSPISGHKSVSWYQQVLGQGPQFIFQYYEKEERGRGNFPDRFSARQFPNYSSELNVNALLLGDSALYLCASSLSSRRLPYEQYFGPGTRLTVT.

The chain links TRBV7-3 to TRBJ2-5; D ambiguous. Trimming took off 0 bases at V and 4 bases at J, with 12 bases between the two ends. The length of the CDR3 is 15 residues. The germline gives CDR1 SGHTA, CDR2 FQGTGA. The CDR3 DNA sequence: TGTGCCAGCAGCTTAACGTTTGGGTTAGGAGAGACCCAGTACTTC. This translates into CASSLTFGLGETQYF. Together with reference TRBV7-3 and TRBJ2-5, the CDR3 gives the full variable domain: GAGVSQTPSNKVTEKGKYVELRCDPISGHTALYWYRQSLGQGPEFLIYFQGTGAADDSGLPNDRFFAVRPEGSVSTLKIQRTERGDSAVYLCASSLTFGLGETQYFGPGTRLLVL.